The present TCR beta chain was sequenced within a study of PD-1 blockade in classical Hodgkin lymphoma. Data came from immunoSEQ multiplex PCR; TCRdb stores just in-frame clones and leaves some out. The repertoire includes about 39,000 clones, more than 60% of them detected once, and more than 8% sits in the top ten. This clone turned up a few times. The time point was: cycle 4 day 1 (C4D1), after around six weeks of nivolumab. Each of the patients experienced relapse following autologous stem cell transplantation, and their brentuximab vedotin exposure differed. The specimen was peripheral blood mononuclear cells (PBMCs), collected before the fourth cycle of nivolumab. The TCR originated in a human donor with classical Hodgkin lymphoma.

CDR3 sequence reads: CASSLGPEINNSPLHF. The CDR3 coding sequence is TGTGCCAGCAGCTTGGGTCCGGAGATTAATAATTCACCCCTCCACTTT. V usage is TRBV5-5 and J usage is TRBJ1-6, with D unresolved. The CDR3 extends over 16 amino acids. Germline lookup yields CDR1 SGHKS and CDR2 YYEKEE (reference sequence). V dropped 0 bases and J dropped 5 bases, with 12 bases sitting between them. Filled out from reference TRBV5-5 and TRBJ1-6, the complete variable domain reads DAGVTQSPTHLIKTRGQQVTLRCSPISGHKSVSWYQQVLGQGPQFIFQYYEKEERGRGNFPDRFSARQFPNYSSELNVNALLLGDSALYLCASSLGPEINNSPLHFGNGTRLTVT.